A selection of T cell receptor beta chains follows, all from one sample in a study of blood T cell repertoires in COVID-19. TCRdb's copy holds only in-frame clones and misses some; the assay was immunoSEQ multiplex PCR. Altogether about 200,000 clones are present, almost 90% being singletons, with the ten largest covering 0.62%. The material sequenced was peripheral blood. The receptor set was obtained from a man aged 50 or older with acute or convalescent COVID-19. The CDR3 runs from the conserved cysteine through the conserved F or W. A D gene is named only where the DNA matches it firmly. Clone size, where shown, is once, few, many, or a class for clones that have expanded.

-,TRBV18,-,TRBJ1-1,CARGPSTEAFF,TGTGCCAGGGGCCCCTCGACTGAAGCTTTCTTT
-,TRBV4-3,-,TRBJ2-5,CASSIERGTNQETQYF,TGCGCCAGCAGCATAGAAAGGGGGACTAATCAAGAGACCCAGTACTTC
-,TRBV5-6,-,TRBJ1-4,CAISLGPGQINEKLFF,TGTGCCATCAGCTTAGGTCCTGGGCAGATTAATGAAAAACTGTTTTTT
-,TRBV18,-,TRBJ1-1,CASSPSGGGEAFF,TGTGCCAGCTCACCCTCGGGAGGCGGGGAAGCTTTCTTT
TRBD2,TRBV3-1/TRBV3-2,-,TRBJ2-1,CASSPIYYTSGRNNEQFF,TGTGCCAGCAGCCCCATTTACTATACTAGCGGGAGGAACAATGAGCAGTTCTTC
-,TRBV28,-,TRBJ2-1,CASSYGRLSSYNEQFF,TGTGCCAGCAGTTATGGCAGACTTAGCTCCTACAATGAGCAGTTCTTC
TRBD1,TRBV10-3,-,TRBJ1-2,CATRGTGGYGYTF,TGTGCCACTCGAGGGACAGGGGGCTATGGCTACACCTTC
TRBD1,TRBV2,-,TRBJ1-1,CASSTGTGLNGVEAFF,TGTGCCAGCAGTACCGGGACAGGGCTAAATGGGGTCGAAGCTTTCTTT
TRBD2,TRBV30,-,TRBJ2-5,CAWGGTSGFRQYF,TGTGCCTGGGGGGGGACTAGCGGGTTTCGGCAGTACTTC
-,TRBV27,-,TRBJ2-7,CASSLGRPVSYEQYF,TGTGCCAGCAGTTTAGGCAGGCCAGTATCCTACGAGCAGTACTTC
TRBD1,TRBV7-2,-,TRBJ1-1,CASSPRTGNTEAFF,TGTGCCAGCAGCCCAAGGACAGGGAACACTGAAGCTTTCTTT
TRBD2,TRBV11-2,-,TRBJ2-1,CASSSRLAGYNEQFF,TGTGCCAGCAGCTCGAGACTAGCGGGCTACAATGAGCAGTTCTTC
-,TRBV6-5,once,TRBJ2-2,CARTRGAGAGGELFF,TGTGCCCGCACCCGAGGGGCGGGGGCTGGCGGGGAGCTGTTTTTT
TRBD2,TRBV18,-,TRBJ2-3,CASSSGTSGRDTQYF,TGTGCCAGCTCATCAGGGACTAGCGGTCGCGATACGCAGTATTTT
-,TRBV5-6,-,TRBJ2-1,CASSLEVEGSVYNEQFF,TGTGCCAGCAGCTTGGAGGTTGAGGGTTCTGTCTACAATGAGCAGTTCTTC
-,TRBV25-1,-,TRBJ1-2,CASSVAVFYGYTF,TGTGCCAGCAGTGTTGCAGTTTTCTATGGCTACACCTTC
TRBD1,TRBV24-1,-,TRBJ1-1,CATSEPGTGSAFF,TGTGCCACCAGTGAACCCGGGACAGGGTCTGCTTTCTTT
TRBD2,TRBV27,-,TRBJ2-1,CASSLFAGRVDEQFF,TGTGCCAGCAGTTTATTTGCGGGGAGGGTAGATGAGCAGTTCTTC
-,TRBV2,-,TRBJ1-5,CASSLDGNQPQHF,TGTGCCAGCAGTCTAGATGGCAATCAGCCCCAGCATTTT
-,TRBV5-6,-,TRBJ1-1,CASRFWGRDRAFF,TGTGCCAGCAGATTCTGGGGGAGGGATCGAGCTTTCTTT
-,TRBV28,once,TRBJ1-1,CASSRGWVSGTEAFF,TGTGCCAGCAGTCGAGGGTGGGTCTCGGGCACTGAAGCTTTCTTT
-,TRBV30,-,TRBJ2-7,CAWSVRGTGSYEQYF,TGTGCCTGGAGTGTACGCGGGACGGGCTCCTACGAGCAGTACTTC
TRBD1,TRBV30,-,TRBJ1-5,CAWSVGQGEQPQHF,TGTGCCTGGAGTGTAGGACAGGGGGAACAGCCCCAGCATTTT
TRBD1,TRBV19,-,TRBJ2-3,CASSIGGTGVADTQYF,TGTGCCAGTAGTATAGGAGGGACAGGGGTGGCAGATACGCAGTATTTT
-,TRBV28,-,TRBJ2-3,CASSFPLTAADTQYF,TGTGCCAGCAGTTTCCCTCTCACAGCGGCAGATACGCAGTATTTT
-,TRBV20-1,-,TRBJ1-2,CSASTPGYGYTF,TGCAGTGCTAGTACCCCCGGGTATGGCTACACCTTC
-,TRBV18,-,TRBJ1-1,CASSSNSQGEDTEAFF,TGTGCCAGCTCTTCAAATTCGCAGGGCGAGGACACTGAAGCTTTCTTT
-,TRBV7-3,-,TRBJ1-1,CASSLDRNTEAFF,TGTGCCAGCAGCTTGGACAGGAACACTGAAGCTTTCTTT
-,TRBV7-9,-,TRBJ1-5,CASSLSGGQPQHF,TGTGCCAGCAGCTTATCGGGGGGTCAGCCCCAGCATTTT
-,TRBV5-5,-,TRBJ2-1,CASSLAEYRVYEQFF,TGTGCCAGCAGCTTGGCCGAATACAGGGTCTATGAGCAGTTCTTC
-,TRBV19,-,TRBJ2-2,CASSTGLLAGELFF,TGTGCCAGTAGTACCGGACTATTGGCCGGGGAGCTGTTTTTT
-,TRBV4-1,-,TRBJ1-1,CASSQDRGEGTEAFF,TGCGCCAGCAGCCAAGACAGGGGTGAAGGCACTGAAGCTTTCTTT
-,TRBV12-3/TRBV12-4,-,TRBJ2-1,CASSFGTNEQFF,TGTGCCAGCAGTTTTGGGACAAATGAGCAGTTCTTC
TRBD1,TRBV28,-,TRBJ1-1,CASSLWLWDRGHTEAFF,TGTGCCAGCAGTTTATGGTTGTGGGACAGGGGACATACTGAAGCTTTCTTT
-,TRBV2,-,TRBJ1-2,CASSELRQTYGYTF,TGTGCCAGCAGTGAACTTAGACAGACCTATGGCTACACCTTC
TRBD1,TRBV9,few,TRBJ1-6,CASSVADRVIAPLHF,TGTGCCAGCAGCGTAGCGGACAGGGTTATTGCACCCCTCCACTTT
-,TRBV6-5,-,TRBJ1-5,CASSSGTWGNQPQHF,TGTGCCAGCAGTAGCGGGACGTGGGGCAATCAGCCCCAGCATTTT
-,TRBV7-2,-,TRBJ2-6,CASSPSPSGANVLTF,TGTGCCAGCAGCCCCTCCCCCTCTGGGGCCAACGTCCTGACTTTC
TRBD2,TRBV11-2,once,TRBJ2-2,CASSSVEGGPPFGELFF,TGTGCCAGCAGCTCCGTGGAGGGAGGGCCTCCCTTCGGGGAGCTGTTTTTT
TRBD2,TRBV4-3,-,TRBJ2-2,CASSQDASGNTGELFF,TGCGCCAGCAGCCAAGATGCTAGCGGAAACACCGGGGAGCTGTTTTTT
TRBD1,TRBV6-1,-,TRBJ2-2,CASSGRTGDRTYTGELFF,TGTGCCAGCAGTGGAAGGACAGGAGACCGTACTTACACCGGGGAGCTGTTTTTT
-,TRBV6-5,-,TRBJ1-4,CASKSGKATNEKLFF,TGTGCCAGCAAAAGCGGGAAGGCAACTAATGAAAAACTGTTTTTT
-,TRBV19,-,TRBJ1-2,CASSPPRGPGYTF,TGTGCCAGTAGCCCCCCGCGGGGTCCTGGCTACACCTTC
TRBD1,TRBV18,-,TRBJ1-2,CASSPGQGNYGYTF,TGTGCCAGCTCACCGGGACAGGGGAACTATGGCTACACCTTC
-,TRBV7-3,-,TRBJ1-5,CASSLTVNQPQHF,TGTGCCAGCAGCCTGACAGTCAATCAGCCCCAGCATTTT
TRBD1,TRBV27,-,TRBJ2-7,CASSRDREVYEQYF,TGTGCCAGCAGCCGGGACAGAGAAGTCTACGAGCAGTACTTC
TRBD2,TRBV5-1,-,TRBJ2-5,CASSLTSGKETQYF,TGCGCCAGCAGCTTAACTAGCGGGAAAGAGACCCAGTACTTC
TRBD2,TRBV2,-,TRBJ2-1,CASSGGGSGSSYNEQFF,TGTGCCAGCAGTGGGGGGGGTAGCGGGAGCTCCTACAATGAGCAGTTCTTC
TRBD1,TRBV18,-,TRBJ1-1,CASSRDRDTEAFF,TGTGCCAGCTCTCGGGACAGGGACACTGAAGCTTTCTTT
-,TRBV6-5,-,TRBJ1-2,CASLATDNNVYGYTF,TGTGCCAGCTTGGCGACAGACAATAATGTCTATGGCTACACCTTC
TRBD2,TRBV5-1,-,TRBJ2-7,CASSATSASYEQYF,TGCGCCAGCAGCGCTACTAGCGCCTCCTACGAGCAGTACTTC
TRBD2,TRBV28,once,TRBJ2-5,CASSNSGNQKTQYF,TGTGCCAGCAGCAATAGCGGGAATCAAAAGACCCAGTACTTC